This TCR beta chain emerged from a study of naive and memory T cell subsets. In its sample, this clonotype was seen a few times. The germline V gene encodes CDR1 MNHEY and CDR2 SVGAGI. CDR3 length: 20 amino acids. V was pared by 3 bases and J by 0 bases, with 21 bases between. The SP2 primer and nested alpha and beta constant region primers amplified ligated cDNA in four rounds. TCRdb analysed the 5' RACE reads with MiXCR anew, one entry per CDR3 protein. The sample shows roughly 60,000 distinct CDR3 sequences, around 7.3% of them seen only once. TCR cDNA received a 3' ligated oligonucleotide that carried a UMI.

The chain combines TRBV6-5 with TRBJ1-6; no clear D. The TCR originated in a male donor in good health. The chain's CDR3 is CASSYTAPRPLSSYNSPLHF. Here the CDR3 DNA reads TGTGCCAGCAGTTATACAGCCCCCAGACCCCTGAGCTCCTATAATTCACCCCTCCACTTT.